Detailed here is one T cell receptor (beta chain). This clonotype was recorded a few times. The specificity of this receptor is unknown. No base qualities exist here, and no much larger clone lies one base off it. Libraries were constructed by RT-PCR. TCRdb names Illumina HiSeq 2500 as the instrument used. Starting from the raw public reads, TCRdb applied fastp trimming at Q25, assembled clones with MiXCR and retained in-frame beta chains. Each CDR3 protein gets just one entry, which takes the most common genes and DNA from the rows behind it. This sample has about 650,000 distinct CDR3 sequences in its table, and about 15% of those were observed once. The ten largest make up around 10% of the sample. The data stem from a study of response to subunit inactivated influenza vaccine (dated by TCRdb to 2016 to 2018). Background for the entire study: Deep quantitative T cell receptor repertoire profiling was used in the study to track responses to a trivalent subunit inactivated influenza vaccine.

The investigation overall reported the following: The authors proposed that each seasonal influenza vaccination may bring in only a limited number of new T cells.

The sample in question was PBMCs from blood, obtained less than 13 days after vaccination. The TCR comes from a man aged 50 or older who received an inactivated influenza vaccine. Donor details come from another sample of the same person, matched by shared clones.

The CDR3 region has the sequence CSASRQSFAGELFF. The sequenced DNA: TGCAGTGCCAGCAGACAGAGTTTCGCCGGGGAGCTGTTTTTT. The chain is encoded by TRBV20-1 joined to TRBJ2-2; 5 matching bases give a weak D call of TRBD1. The CDR3 starts with the cysteine, ends with the phenylalanine, and has 14 residues. Only the CDR3 portion is preserved as DNA: 42 bases, with reading frame beginning at the first base. Between the V and J ends, shortened by 6 bases and 6 bases respectively, the junction contains 17 bases. From the germline V gene (reference sequence), CDR1 is DFQATT and CDR2 is SNEGSKA.